This passage covers 7 T cell receptor beta chains from one sample sequenced in a study of T cell repertoires in cytomegalovirus infection (dated by TCRdb to about 2019). Sequencer: Illumina HiSeq 1500. Through fastp at Q25 and MiXCR, TCRdb rebuilt clones from the public reads, retaining in-frame beta chains. Each entry is one CDR3 protein sequence, shown with its most common DNA and genes. This sample lists hundreds of thousands of distinct CDR3 sequences; 15% to 20% were detected once. Together, the top ten hold about 11% of the sample. Specimen: PBMCs. These receptor sequences come from a human donor in good health (CMV status not recorded). Some clones in this sample may be carry-over from other donors' samples.

This chain uses TRBV20-1 with TRBJ1-6; no clear D gene. Germline CDR1 DFQATT, CDR2 SNEGSKA (reference sequence). The CDR3 is 14 residues long. V was clipped by 3 bases and J by 7 bases, with 13 bases between them. The CDR3 DNA reads as TGCAGTGCTAGCATAGGAGGCCCGAATTCACCCCTCCACTTT. This codes for CSASIGGPNSPLHF.

This clonotype was observed a few times. The chain couples TRBV10-3 to TRBJ1-2, with D unclear. The CDR3 runs to 13 residues. With 6 bases removed from V and 2 bases from J, the gap between germline ends came to 10 bases. CDR1 is ENHRY and CDR2 is SYGVKD in the germline V gene. DNA of the CDR3: TGTGCCATCAGCGAAGGGCCCAACTATGGCTACACCTTC. Protein sequence: CAISEGPNYGYTF.

This clonotype was picked up many times. The chain joins TRBV19 to TRBJ2-6; 8 bases agree with TRBD1. The germline V gene encodes CDR1 LNHDA and CDR2 SQIVND (reference sequence). Trimming cost V 3 bases and J 0 bases; bases outside gene matches: 4. The CDR3 extends over 17 amino acids. The CDR3 sequence is CASSMGTGVSGANVLTF. The CDR3 coding sequence is TGTGCCAGTAGTATGGGGACAGGCGTCTCTGGGGCCAACGTCCTGACTTTC.

This clonotype appeared many times. The chain recombines TRBV7-2 with TRBJ1-4; D not resolved. Deletions cut 1 base from V and 8 bases from J, with 8 bases between. The germline V gene encodes CDR1 SGHTA and CDR2 FQGNSA. CDR3 length: 13 residues. The CDR3 spells CASSLGYREKLFF. The DNA of the CDR3 is TGTGCCAGCAGCTTAGGGTATCGGGAAAAACTGTTTTTT.

This clonotype appeared a few times. The genes are TRBV20-1 and TRBJ1-1, with 10 bases fitting TRBD1. This CDR3 is 16 amino acids long. Germline V gene data show CDR1 as DFQATT and CDR2 as SNEGSKA (reference sequence). Trimming cost V 2 bases and J 4 bases; bases outside gene matches: 10. The CDR3: CSARKPDRGQSTEAFF. The CDR3 coding sequence is TGCAGTGCTAGAAAACCCGACAGGGGGCAGAGCACTGAAGCTTTCTTT.

This clonotype has just a few counts. The chain recombines TRBV29-1 with TRBJ1-2; D is perhaps TRBD1 (6 bases). Trimming cost V 6 bases and J 2 bases, with 16 bases left between them. In germline, CDR1 is SQVTM, CDR2 ANQGSEA. The CDR3 sequence is 14 residues long. This CDR3 reads CSVDSTGVNYGYTF. The CDR3 DNA reads TGCAGCGTCGACTCGACAGGTGTAAACTATGGCTACACCTTC.

This clonotype was seen only a few times. The V call is TRBV4-3, the J call TRBJ2-2; D is uncertain. The germline V gene has CDR1 LGHNA and CDR2 YSLEER. This CDR3 is built from 18 residues. Trimming left V 3 bases short and J 2 bases short, with 19 bases between. The CDR3 DNA reads as TGCGCCAGCAGCCACTACTACGGGCCCGGGCCCAACACCGGGGAGCTGTTTTTT. It encodes CASSHYYGPGPNTGELFF.